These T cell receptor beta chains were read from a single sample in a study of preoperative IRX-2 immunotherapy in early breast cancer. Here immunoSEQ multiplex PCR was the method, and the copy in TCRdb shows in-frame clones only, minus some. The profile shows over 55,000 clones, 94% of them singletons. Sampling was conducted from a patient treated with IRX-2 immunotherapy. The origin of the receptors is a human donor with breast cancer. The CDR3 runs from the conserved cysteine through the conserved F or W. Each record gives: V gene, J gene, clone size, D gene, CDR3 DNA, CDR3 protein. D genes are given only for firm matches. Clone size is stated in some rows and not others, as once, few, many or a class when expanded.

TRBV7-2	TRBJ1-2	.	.	TGTGCCAGCAGCCTGGTTGCGAACCTTAACTATGGCTACACCTTC	CASSLVANLNYGYTF
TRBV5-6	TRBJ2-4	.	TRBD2	TGTGCCAGCAGCTTGTTACTAGCGGGAGAGGGATGGTCCAAAAACATTCAGTACTTC	CASSLLLAGEGWSKNIQYF
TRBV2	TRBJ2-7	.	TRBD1	TGTGCCAGCAGAGGGACAGGGGGTATGTACTACGAGCAGTACTTC	CASRGTGGMYYEQYF
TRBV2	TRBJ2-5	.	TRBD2	TGTGCCAGCAGTGAAGTCGGGGGGGAGACCCAGTACTTC	CASSEVGGETQYF
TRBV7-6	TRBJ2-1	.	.	TGTGCCAGCAGCCCCGGACCCGGCTTCTCCTACAATGAGCAGTTCTTC	CASSPGPGFSYNEQFF
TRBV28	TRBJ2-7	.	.	TGTGCCAGCAGTTTATATGGTAGCGGACCTAGGAGCTCCTACGAGCAGTACTTC	CASSLYGSGPRSSYEQYF
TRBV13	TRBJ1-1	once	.	TGTGCCAGCAGCTTATGGCAGAATAACCCCAGACGGAACACTGAAGCTTTCTTT	CASSLWQNNPRRNTEAFF
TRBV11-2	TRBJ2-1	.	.	TGTGCCAGCAGCTCATCCCTCATCTGGAATGAGCAGTTCTTC	CASSSSLIWNEQFF
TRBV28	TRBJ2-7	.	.	TGTGCCAGCAGCTATCGCGGGACGCGAGGAGACGAGCAGTACTTC	CASSYRGTRGDEQYF
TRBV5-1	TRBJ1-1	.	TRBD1	TGCGCCAGCAGCTTGGGGTGGACAGGAACAAACACTGAAGCTTTCTTT	CASSLGWTGTNTEAFF
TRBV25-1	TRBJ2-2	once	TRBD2	TGTGCCAGCAGTCGGCTAGCGGCCGGGGAGCTGTTTTTT	CASSRLAAGELFF
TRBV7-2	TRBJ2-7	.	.	TGTGCCAGCAGCAAGGGACCTTTCTACGAGCAGTACTTC	CASSKGPFYEQYF
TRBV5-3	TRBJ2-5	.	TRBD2	TGTGCCAGAAGCGCCCTAGCGGGGGTACCAGAGACCCAGTACTTC	CARSALAGVPETQYF
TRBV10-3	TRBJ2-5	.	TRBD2	TGTGCCATCAGTGAGTCGAAGACTAGCGGGGAGACCCAGTACTTC	CAISESKTSGETQYF
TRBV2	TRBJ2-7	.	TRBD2	TGTGCCAGCCTCAGCGGGAGGGTCCTCTACGAGCAGTACTTC	CASLSGRVLYEQYF
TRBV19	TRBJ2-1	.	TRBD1	TGTGCCAGTAATCCCGCCGGGACAGGGGTATCCAATGAGCAGTTCTTC	CASNPAGTGVSNEQFF
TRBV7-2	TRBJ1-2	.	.	TGTGCCAGCAGCCGACTTGGAGGCTATGGCTACACCTTC	CASSRLGGYGYTF
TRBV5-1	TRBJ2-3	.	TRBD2	TGCGCCAGCAGCACCCGGGAGGTGGGAGATACGCAGTATTTT	CASSTREVGDTQYF
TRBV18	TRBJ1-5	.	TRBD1	TGTGCCAGCTCACCACTCCGGGACAGGAATCAGCCCCAGCATTTT	CASSPLRDRNQPQHF
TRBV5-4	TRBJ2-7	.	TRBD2	TGTGCCAGCAGCCGGGAGGGGGGCTTTGTCGAGCAGTACTTC	CASSREGGFVEQYF
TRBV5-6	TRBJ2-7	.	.	TGTGCCAGCACCTTTCGGGACTCCTACGAGCAGTACTTC	CASTFRDSYEQYF
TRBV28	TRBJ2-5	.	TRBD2	TGTGCCAGCAGTTTTCCCCGGACGGGGGGGGCCCAGTACTTC	CASSFPRTGGAQYF
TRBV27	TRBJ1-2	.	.	TGTGCCAGCAGTTTAACGTTCACTACCCTCTATGGCTACACCTTC	CASSLTFTTLYGYTF
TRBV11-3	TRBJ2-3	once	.	TGTGCCAGCAGCACGGAGCGTTGGACCCGACCCACAGATACGCAGTATTTT	CASSTERWTRPTDTQYF
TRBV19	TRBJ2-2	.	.	TGTGCCAGTAGTAGGCGACCCCGGGCGAACACCGGGGAGCTGTTTTTT	CASSRRPRANTGELFF
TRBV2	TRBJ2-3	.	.	TGTGCCAGCAGTGTCGTTAAGGATACGCAGTATTTT	CASSVVKDTQYF
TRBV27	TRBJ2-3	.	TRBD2	TGTGCCAGCAGTACCATAGCGGGGGGGCTAGGTGAGGAAGATACGCAGTATTTT	CASSTIAGGLGEEDTQYF